A selection of T cell receptor beta chains follows, all from one sample in a study of beta chain features in type 1 diabetes. Some clones are missing from TCRdb's copy, which holds only in-frame ones; the method was immunoSEQ multiplex PCR. The sample includes 850,000 to 900,000 clones, roughly a sixth seen only once; the top ten take 0.02% to 0.025%. Sequenced sample: naive CD4+ T cells from blood. These receptor sequences come from a woman aged 18-30 years in good health. The CDR3 runs from the conserved cysteine through the conserved F or W. Each record gives: D gene, V gene, J gene, clone size, CDR3 protein, CDR3 DNA. The D gene is left open where the match is weak. Clone sizes are given selectively: once, few, many, or a class where the clone is expanded.

D gene: TRBD1
V gene: TRBV28
J gene: TRBJ2-1
clone size: -
CDR3 protein: CASSFGQGGYNEQFF
CDR3 DNA: TGTGCCAGCAGTTTCGGACAGGGAGGCTACAATGAGCAGTTCTTC

D gene: -
V gene: TRBV7-9
J gene: TRBJ2-7
clone size: few
CDR3 protein: CASSRGTVSYEQYF
CDR3 DNA: TGTGCCAGCAGCCGCGGGACAGTAAGTTACGAGCAGTACTTC

D gene: -
V gene: TRBV5-1
J gene: TRBJ2-1
clone size: -
CDR3 protein: CASSLARGSYNEQFF
CDR3 DNA: TGCGCCAGCAGCTTGGCCAGAGGGTCCTACAATGAGCAGTTCTTC

D gene: -
V gene: TRBV4-1
J gene: TRBJ2-1
clone size: -
CDR3 protein: CASSQHPPSVGNNEQFF
CDR3 DNA: TGCGCCAGCAGCCAACATCCCCCAAGCGTGGGAAACAATGAGCAGTTCTTC

D gene: -
V gene: TRBV5-5
J gene: TRBJ1-4
clone size: few
CDR3 protein: CASSFGVWEKLFF
CDR3 DNA: TGTGCCAGCAGCTTCGGAGTATGGGAAAAACTGTTTTTT

D gene: TRBD2
V gene: TRBV9
J gene: TRBJ2-2
clone size: -
CDR3 protein: CASSPRLAGGPGELFF
CDR3 DNA: TGTGCCAGCAGCCCGCGACTAGCGGGAGGACCCGGGGAGCTGTTTTTT

D gene: -
V gene: TRBV11-2
J gene: TRBJ1-2
clone size: -
CDR3 protein: CASSLNSGASYGYTF
CDR3 DNA: TGTGCCAGCAGCTTAAATTCAGGGGCTTCCTATGGCTACACCTTC

D gene: -
V gene: TRBV25-1
J gene: TRBJ2-2
clone size: -
CDR3 protein: CASSERVTTGELFF
CDR3 DNA: TGTGCCAGCAGTGAAAGGGTAACCACCGGGGAGCTGTTTTTT

D gene: -
V gene: TRBV28
J gene: TRBJ2-7
clone size: -
CDR3 protein: CASTRGGGRYSYEQYF
CDR3 DNA: TGTGCCAGCACCCGGGGAGGTGGACGGTATTCCTACGAGCAGTACTTC

D gene: TRBD2
V gene: TRBV14
J gene: TRBJ2-2
clone size: few
CDR3 protein: CASSQDRLAGVGELFF
CDR3 DNA: TGTGCCAGCAGCCAAGATCGACTAGCGGGTGTCGGGGAGCTGTTTTTT

D gene: TRBD2
V gene: TRBV10-3
J gene: TRBJ2-1
clone size: -
CDR3 protein: CAIRAGLANNEQFF
CDR3 DNA: TGTGCCATCAGGGCCGGACTAGCAAACAATGAGCAGTTCTTC

D gene: -
V gene: TRBV6-6
J gene: TRBJ2-2
clone size: few
CDR3 protein: CASSYISPPGELFF
CDR3 DNA: TGTGCCAGCAGTTACATCAGTCCGCCCGGGGAGCTGTTTTTT

D gene: -
V gene: TRBV20-1
J gene: TRBJ2-5
clone size: few
CDR3 protein: CSAPYQETQYF
CDR3 DNA: TGCAGTGCTCCGTACCAAGAGACCCAGTACTTC

D gene: TRBD1
V gene: TRBV14
J gene: TRBJ2-1
clone size: few
CDR3 protein: CASSQRQGQIYNEQFF
CDR3 DNA: TGTGCCAGCAGCCAGCGACAGGGTCAGATTTACAATGAGCAGTTCTTC

D gene: -
V gene: TRBV6-1
J gene: TRBJ2-7
clone size: -
CDR3 protein: CASSEGPGDPYEQYF
CDR3 DNA: TGTGCCAGCAGTGAAGGGCCAGGGGACCCCTACGAGCAGTACTTC

D gene: TRBD1
V gene: TRBV5-4
J gene: TRBJ2-3
clone size: -
CDR3 protein: CASSDRGRPDTQYF
CDR3 DNA: TGTGCCAGCAGCGACAGGGGGCGACCAGATACGCAGTATTTT

D gene: -
V gene: TRBV6-5
J gene: TRBJ1-2
clone size: -
CDR3 protein: CASSYTAGSGYTF
CDR3 DNA: TGTGCCAGCAGTTACACGGCAGGGTCCGGCTACACCTTC

D gene: -
V gene: TRBV10-3
J gene: TRBJ1-3
clone size: few
CDR3 protein: CAISGGGNTIYF
CDR3 DNA: TGTGCCATCAGTGGTGGCGGAAACACCATATATTTT

D gene: -
V gene: TRBV18
J gene: TRBJ1-1
clone size: -
CDR3 protein: CASSPAVKGTEAFF
CDR3 DNA: TGTGCCAGCTCACCAGCCGTTAAGGGCACTGAAGCTTTCTTT

D gene: -
V gene: TRBV14
J gene: TRBJ2-5
clone size: few
CDR3 protein: CASSQSWETQYF
CDR3 DNA: TGTGCCAGCAGCCAGTCCTGGGAGACCCAGTACTTC

D gene: TRBD1
V gene: TRBV6-5
J gene: TRBJ2-1
clone size: -
CDR3 protein: CASRISGTGVYEQFF
CDR3 DNA: TGTGCCAGCAGAATCTCCGGGACAGGGGTGTATGAGCAGTTCTTC